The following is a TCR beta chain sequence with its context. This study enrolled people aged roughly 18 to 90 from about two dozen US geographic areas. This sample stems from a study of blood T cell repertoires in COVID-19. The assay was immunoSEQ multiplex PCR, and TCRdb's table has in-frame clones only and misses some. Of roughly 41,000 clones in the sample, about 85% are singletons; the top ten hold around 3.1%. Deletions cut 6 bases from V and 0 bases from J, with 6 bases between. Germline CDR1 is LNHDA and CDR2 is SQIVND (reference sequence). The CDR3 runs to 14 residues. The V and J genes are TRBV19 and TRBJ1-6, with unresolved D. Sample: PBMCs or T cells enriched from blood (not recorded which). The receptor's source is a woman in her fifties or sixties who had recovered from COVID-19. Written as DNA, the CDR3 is TGTGCCAGTAGCCTTTTCTCCTATAATTCACCCCTCCACTTT. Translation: CASSLFSYNSPLHF.